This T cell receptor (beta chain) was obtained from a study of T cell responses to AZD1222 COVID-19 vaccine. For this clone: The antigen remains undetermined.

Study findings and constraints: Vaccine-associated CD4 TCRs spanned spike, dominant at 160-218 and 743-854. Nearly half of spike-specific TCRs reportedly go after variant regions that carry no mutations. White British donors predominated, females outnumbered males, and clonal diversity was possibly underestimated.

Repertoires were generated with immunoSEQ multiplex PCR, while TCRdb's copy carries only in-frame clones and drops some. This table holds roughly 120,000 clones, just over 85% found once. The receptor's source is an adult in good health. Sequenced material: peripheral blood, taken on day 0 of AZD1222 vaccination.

The CDR3 sequence: CAWRNIGGVGEQYF. CDR3 coding DNA: TGTGCCTGGAGGAATATCGGGGGTGTAGGTGAGCAGTACTTC. The rearrangement uses TRBV30 and TRBJ2-7; possible D gene TRBD2, 6 bases. Between the trimmed V and J ends, which lost 3 bases and 7 bases, there was a span of 19 bases. CDR1 is GTSNPN, CDR2 SVGIG, per germline (reference sequence). This CDR3 has 14 amino acids.